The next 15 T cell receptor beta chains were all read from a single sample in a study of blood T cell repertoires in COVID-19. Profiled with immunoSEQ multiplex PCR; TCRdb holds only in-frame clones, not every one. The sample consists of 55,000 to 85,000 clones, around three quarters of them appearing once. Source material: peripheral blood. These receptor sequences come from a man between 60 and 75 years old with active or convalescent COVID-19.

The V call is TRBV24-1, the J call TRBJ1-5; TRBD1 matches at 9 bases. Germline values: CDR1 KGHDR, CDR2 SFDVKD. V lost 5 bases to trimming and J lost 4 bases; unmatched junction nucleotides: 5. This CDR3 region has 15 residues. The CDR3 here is CATSAGQGLNQPQHF. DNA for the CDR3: TGTGCCACCAGTGCGGGACAGGGCCTTAATCAGCCCCAGCATTTT.

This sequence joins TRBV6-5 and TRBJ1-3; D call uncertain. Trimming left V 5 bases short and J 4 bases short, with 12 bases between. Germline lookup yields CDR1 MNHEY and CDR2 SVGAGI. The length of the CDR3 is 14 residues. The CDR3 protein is CASSPGFEGNTIYF. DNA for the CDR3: TGTGCCAGCAGTCCGGGTTTTGAGGGAAACACCATATATTTT.

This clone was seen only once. The CDR3 region is CASSVTGEGQPQHF. The CDR3 DNA reads TGCGCCAGCAGCGTGACAGGGGAAGGTCAGCCCCAGCATTTT. V gene TRBV5-1 combines with J gene TRBJ1-5; 8 nucleotides line up with TRBD1. This CDR3 contains 14 residues. V lost 4 bases, J lost 6 bases, and 6 bases stayed unmatched. From germline, CDR1 is SGHRS and CDR2 YFSETQ.

This CDR3 is CASSQDRTGGRNTGELFF. CDR3 bases: TGTGCCAGCAGCCAAGACAGGACAGGGGGAAGGAACACCGGGGAGCTGTTTTTT. The rearrangement uses TRBV3-1 (or the pseudogene TRBV3-2) and TRBJ2-2, with 10 bases identical to TRBD1. This CDR3 is built from 18 residues. Germline trimming cut 0 bases from V and 1 base from J; bases unmatched to any gene: 5. Germline V gene sequence: CDR1 LGHDT, CDR2 YNNKEL (reference sequence).

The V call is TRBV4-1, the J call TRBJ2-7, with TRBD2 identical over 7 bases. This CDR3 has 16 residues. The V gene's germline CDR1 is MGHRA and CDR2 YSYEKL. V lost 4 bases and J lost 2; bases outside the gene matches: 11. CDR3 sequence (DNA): TGCGCCAGCAGCCCGAGCAGCCGGGGGACTACCTACGAGCAGTACTTC. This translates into CASSPSSRGTTYEQYF.

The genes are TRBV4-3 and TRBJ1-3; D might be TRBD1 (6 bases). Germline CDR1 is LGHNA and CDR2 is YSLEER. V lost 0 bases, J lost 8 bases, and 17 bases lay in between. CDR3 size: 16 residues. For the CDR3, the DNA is TGCGCCAGCAGCCAAGAAAGAACAGGGATGGGAGACACCATATATTTT. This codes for CASSQERTGMGDTIYF.

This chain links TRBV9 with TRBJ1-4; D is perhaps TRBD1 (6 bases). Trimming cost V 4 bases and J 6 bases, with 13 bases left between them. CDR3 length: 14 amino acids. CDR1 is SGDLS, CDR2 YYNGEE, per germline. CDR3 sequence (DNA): TGTGCCAGCAGCCCAACCGGACAGTATGAAAAACTGTTTTTT. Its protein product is CASSPTGQYEKLFF.

The CDR3 here is CASSKARKGADSPLHF. The CDR3 DNA is TGTGCCAGCAGCAAAGCACGGAAGGGGGCCGATTCACCCCTCCACTTT. V and J are TRBV21-1 and TRBJ1-6; the table gives TRBD1 as D, unverified against the DNA. TRBV21-1 is flagged as a pseudogene. This CDR3 has 16 residues.

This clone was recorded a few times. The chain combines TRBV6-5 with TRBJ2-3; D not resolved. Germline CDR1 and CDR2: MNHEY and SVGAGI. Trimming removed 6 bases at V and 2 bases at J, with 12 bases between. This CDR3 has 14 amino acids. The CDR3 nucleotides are TGTGCCAGCAGCCCGCTCGGGTACACAGATACGCAGTATTTT. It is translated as CASSPLGYTDTQYF.

The DNA for the CDR3 is TGTGCCAGCAGTTTGAGTCAGGGCTATCAGCCCCAGCATTTT. Encoded protein: CASSLSQGYQPQHF. The V call is TRBV28, the J call TRBJ1-5; weak D call: TRBD1 (5 bases). Trimming took off 3 bases at V and 5 bases at J, with 11 bases between the two ends. The CDR3 has 14 residues. Looked up from germline, CDR1 is MDHEN and CDR2 is SYDVKM.

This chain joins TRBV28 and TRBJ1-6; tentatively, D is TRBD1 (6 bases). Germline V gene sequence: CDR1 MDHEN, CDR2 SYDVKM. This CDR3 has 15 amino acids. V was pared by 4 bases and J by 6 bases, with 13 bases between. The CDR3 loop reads CASSSIQGVNSPLHF. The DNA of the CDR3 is TGTGCCAGCAGTTCAATACAGGGAGTTAATTCACCCCTCCACTTT.

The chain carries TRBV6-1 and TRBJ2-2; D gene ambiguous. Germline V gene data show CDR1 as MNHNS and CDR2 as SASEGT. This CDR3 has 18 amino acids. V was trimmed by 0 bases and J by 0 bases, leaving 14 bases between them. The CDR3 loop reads CASSEAEGRVANTGELFF. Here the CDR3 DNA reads TGTGCCAGCAGTGAAGCGGAAGGCCGGGTCGCGAACACCGGGGAGCTGTTTTTT.

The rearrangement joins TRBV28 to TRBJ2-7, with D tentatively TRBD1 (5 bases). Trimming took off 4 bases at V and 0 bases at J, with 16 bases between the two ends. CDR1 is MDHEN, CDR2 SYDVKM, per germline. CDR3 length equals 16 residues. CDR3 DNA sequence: TGTGCCAGCAGTTCTTCCCGACAGCTCAGCTCCTACGAGCAGTACTTC. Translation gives CASSSSRQLSSYEQYF.

The CDR3 here is CASRMIGGGYTF. The DNA of the CDR3 is TGTGCCAGCAGAATGATAGGGGGTGGCTACACCTTC. The rearrangement links TRBV5-4 to TRBJ1-2; D might be TRBD1 (6 bases). Germline CDR1 reads SGHNT; CDR2 reads YYREEE (reference sequence). The ends were cut back, 5 bases at V and 7 bases at J, with 12 bases in the middle. The CDR3 loop spans 12 amino acids.

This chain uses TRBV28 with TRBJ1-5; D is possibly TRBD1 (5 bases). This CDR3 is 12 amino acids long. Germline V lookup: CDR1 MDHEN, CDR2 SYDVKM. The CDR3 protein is CAVTTGNQPQHF. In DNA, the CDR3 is TGTGCTGTAACGACAGGCAATCAGCCCCAGCATTTT. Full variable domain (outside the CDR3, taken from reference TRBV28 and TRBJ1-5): DVKVTQSSRYLVKRTGEKVFLECVQDMDHENMFWYRQDPGLGLRLIYFSYDVKMKEKGDIPEGYSVSREKKERFSLILESASTNQTSMYLCAVTTGNQPQHFGDGTRLSIL.